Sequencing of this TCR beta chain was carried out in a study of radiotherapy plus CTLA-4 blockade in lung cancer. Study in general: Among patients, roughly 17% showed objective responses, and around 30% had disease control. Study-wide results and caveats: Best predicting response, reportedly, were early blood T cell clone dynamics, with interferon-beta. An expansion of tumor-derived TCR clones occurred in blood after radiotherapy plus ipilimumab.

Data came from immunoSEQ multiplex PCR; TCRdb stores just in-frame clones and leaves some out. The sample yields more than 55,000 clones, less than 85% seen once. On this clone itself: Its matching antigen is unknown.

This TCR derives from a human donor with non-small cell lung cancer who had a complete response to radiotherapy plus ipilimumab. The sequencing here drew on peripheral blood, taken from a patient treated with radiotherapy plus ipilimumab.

CDR3 residues: CASSIRGSREKLFF. The CDR3 region has the DNA TGTGCCAGCAGTATCAGGGGGTCTCGAGAAAAACTGTTTTTT. This chain links TRBV6-5 with TRBJ1-4, with 7 positions matching TRBD1. The CDR3 length is 14 residues. V was pared by 5 bases and J by 8 bases, with 8 bases of the junction left unmatched. CDR1 is MNHEY, CDR2 SVGAGI, per germline.